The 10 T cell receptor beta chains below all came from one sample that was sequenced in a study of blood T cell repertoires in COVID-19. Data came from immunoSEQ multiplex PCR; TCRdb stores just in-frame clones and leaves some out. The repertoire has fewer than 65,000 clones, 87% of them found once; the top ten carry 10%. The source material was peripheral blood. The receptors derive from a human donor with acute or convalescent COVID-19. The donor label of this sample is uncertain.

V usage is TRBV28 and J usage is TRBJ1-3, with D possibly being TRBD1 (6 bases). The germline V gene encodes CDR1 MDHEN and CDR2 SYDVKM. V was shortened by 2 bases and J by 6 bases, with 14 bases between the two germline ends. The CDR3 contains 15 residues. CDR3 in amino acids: CASSLPTGLANTIYF. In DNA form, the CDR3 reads TGTGCCAGCAGTTTACCTACAGGGCTCGCAAACACCATATATTTT. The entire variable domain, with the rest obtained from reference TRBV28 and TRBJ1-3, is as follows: DVKVTQSSRYLVKRTGEKVFLECVQDMDHENMFWYRQDPGLGLRLIYFSYDVKMKEKGDIPEGYSVSREKKERFSLILESASTNQTSMYLCASSLPTGLANTIYFGEGSWLTVV.

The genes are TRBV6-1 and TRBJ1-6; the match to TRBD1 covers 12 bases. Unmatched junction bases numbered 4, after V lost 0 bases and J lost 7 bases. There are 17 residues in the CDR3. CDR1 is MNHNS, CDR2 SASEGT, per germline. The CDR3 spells CASSEAGQGAVNSPLHF. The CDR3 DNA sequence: TGTGCCAGCAGTGAAGCGGGACAGGGGGCGGTAAATTCACCCCTCCACTTT.

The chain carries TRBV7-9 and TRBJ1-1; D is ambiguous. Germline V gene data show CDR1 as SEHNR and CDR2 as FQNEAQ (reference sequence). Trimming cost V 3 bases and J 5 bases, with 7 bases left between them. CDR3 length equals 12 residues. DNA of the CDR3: TGTGCCAGCAGCTTGGTACGGACTGAAGCTTTCTTT. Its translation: CASSLVRTEAFF.

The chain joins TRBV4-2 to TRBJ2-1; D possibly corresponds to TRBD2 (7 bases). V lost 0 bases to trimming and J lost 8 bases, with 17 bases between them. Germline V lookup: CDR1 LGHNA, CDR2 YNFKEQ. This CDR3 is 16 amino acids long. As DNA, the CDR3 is TGTGCCAGCAGCCAAGAAGGGACTCGGGGGGCCTATGAGCAGTTCTTC. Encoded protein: CASSQEGTRGAYEQFF.

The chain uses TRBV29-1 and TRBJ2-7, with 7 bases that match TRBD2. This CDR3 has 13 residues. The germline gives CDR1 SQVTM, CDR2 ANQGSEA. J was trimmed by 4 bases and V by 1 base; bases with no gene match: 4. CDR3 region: CSVEGGRRYEQYF. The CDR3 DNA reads TGCAGCGTTGAAGGCGGGAGACGATACGAGCAGTACTTC.

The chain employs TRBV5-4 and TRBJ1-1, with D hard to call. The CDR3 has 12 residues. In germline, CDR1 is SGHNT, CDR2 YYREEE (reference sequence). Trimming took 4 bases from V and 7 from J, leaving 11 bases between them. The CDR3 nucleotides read TGTGCCAGCAGCCCCCGAACGGGTGAAGCTTTCTTT. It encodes CASSPRTGEAFF.

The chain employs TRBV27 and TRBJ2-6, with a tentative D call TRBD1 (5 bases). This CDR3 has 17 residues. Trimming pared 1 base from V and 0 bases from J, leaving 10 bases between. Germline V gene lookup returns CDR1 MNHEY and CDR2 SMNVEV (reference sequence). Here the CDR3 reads CASSLWYRTSGANVLTF. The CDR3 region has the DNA TGTGCCAGCAGTTTATGGTACAGGACCTCTGGGGCCAACGTCCTGACTTTC.

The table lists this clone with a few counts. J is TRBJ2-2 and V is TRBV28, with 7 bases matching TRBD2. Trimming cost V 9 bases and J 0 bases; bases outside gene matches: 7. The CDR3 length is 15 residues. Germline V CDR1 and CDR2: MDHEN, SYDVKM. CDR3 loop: CASLTAGANTGELFF. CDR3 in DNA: TGTGCCAGTCTCACGGCGGGGGCGAACACCGGGGAGCTGTTTTTT. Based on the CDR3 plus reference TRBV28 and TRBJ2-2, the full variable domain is DVKVTQSSRYLVKRTGEKVFLECVQDMDHENMFWYRQDPGLGLRLIYFSYDVKMKEKGDIPEGYSVSREKKERFSLILESASTNQTSMYLCASLTAGANTGELFFGEGSRLTVL.

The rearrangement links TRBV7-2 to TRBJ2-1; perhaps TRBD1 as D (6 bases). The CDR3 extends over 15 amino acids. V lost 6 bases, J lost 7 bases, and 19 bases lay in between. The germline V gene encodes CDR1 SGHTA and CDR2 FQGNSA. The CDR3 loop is CASSQGRGTRNEQFF. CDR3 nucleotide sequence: TGTGCCAGCAGTCAAGGGCGAGGGACACGGAATGAGCAGTTCTTC. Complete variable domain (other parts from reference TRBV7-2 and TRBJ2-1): GAGVSQSPSNKVTEKGKDVELRCDPISGHTALYWYRQSLGQGLEFLIYFQGNSAPDKSGLPSDRFSAERTGGSVSTLTIQRTQQEDSAVYLCASSQGRGTRNEQFFGPGTRLTVL.

The CDR3 DNA sequence: TGTGCCACCTCGGGACAGGGATATAGCAATCAGCCCCAGCATTTT. Its translation: CATSGQGYSNQPQHF. V and J are TRBV19 and TRBJ1-5; 9 bases line up with TRBD1. Germline trimming cut 10 bases from V and 0 bases from J; bases unmatched to any gene: 7. The CDR3 covers 15 residues. Germline loops: CDR1 LNHDA, CDR2 SQIVND (reference sequence). The full variable domain, in which reference TRBV19 and TRBJ1-5 provide the parts outside the CDR3, is DGGITQSPKYLFRKEGQNVTLSCEQNLNHDAMYWYRQDPGQGLRLIYYSQIVNDFQKGDIAEGYSVSREKKESFPLTVTSAQKNPTAFYLCATSGQGYSNQPQHFGDGTRLSIL.